One sample yielded the 7 T cell receptor beta chains listed below, sequenced in a study of blood T cell repertoires in COVID-19. TCRdb's copy holds only in-frame clones and misses some; the assay was immunoSEQ multiplex PCR. The sample lists 70,000 to 95,000 clones, 75% to 85% seen once, with approximately 13% in the top ten. Sequencing used peripheral blood. These receptors all come from a human donor in a cohort sampled during active COVID-19.

V usage is TRBV3-1 (or the pseudogene TRBV3-2) and J usage is TRBJ2-2; 9 bases fit TRBD1. CDR3 size: 15 residues. Germline V gene lookup returns CDR1 LGHDT and CDR2 YNNKEL (reference sequence). Trimming cost V 4 bases and J 4 bases; bases outside gene matches: 4. Here the CDR3 DNA reads TGTGCCAGCAGCCCCTGGACAGGGGTCACCGGGGAGCTGTTTTTT. Protein product: CASSPWTGVTGELFF.

This sequence joins TRBV5-1 and TRBJ2-1, with 7 nucleotides matching TRBD2. Germline CDR1 is SGHRS and CDR2 is YFSETQ. The V and J ends lost 5 bases and 7 bases, in that order; junction bases with no gene match: 9. CDR3 length equals 14 residues. In DNA form, the CDR3 reads TGCGCCAGCAGACTAGCGCTGGCGGGGAATGAGCAGTTCTTC. It encodes CASRLALAGNEQFF.

This clone was detected only once. V is TRBV7-3 and J is TRBJ2-2; 8 nucleotides match TRBD1. Germline CDR1 reads SGHTA; CDR2 reads FQGTGA. The CDR3 covers 14 residues. The junction had 0 bases not matched to a gene; V was cut back by 2 bases and J by 4 bases. CDR3 sequence reads: CASSLDRGTGELFF. The CDR3 region has the DNA TGTGCCAGCAGCTTAGACAGGGGCACCGGGGAGCTGTTTTTT.

This clone was seen more than once but under ten times. V and J are TRBV5-1 and TRBJ1-1; D perhaps matches TRBD1 (6 bases). Looked up from germline, CDR1 is SGHRS and CDR2 is YFSETQ. This CDR3 region has 14 residues. V lost 4 bases to trimming and J lost 6 bases, with 16 bases between them. CDR3 sequence reads: CASSLLHRAAEAFF. The CDR3 coding sequence is TGCGCCAGCAGCCTTCTTCACAGGGCCGCTGAAGCTTTCTTT.

This clone has just one count. J is TRBJ2-7 and V is TRBV7-9; perhaps TRBD2 as D (5 bases). V was clipped by 7 bases and J by 5 bases, with 6 bases between them. CDR1 is SEHNR and CDR2 is FQNEAQ in the germline V gene (reference sequence). The CDR3 consists of 10 residues. The CDR3 here is CASKRDEQYF. In DNA, the CDR3 is TGTGCCAGCAAGAGGGACGAGCAGTACTTC.

The V call is TRBV6-6, the J call TRBJ1-5; TRBD1 agrees at 8 bases. This CDR3 is 15 amino acids long. Germline V lookup: CDR1 MNHNY, CDR2 SVGAGI (reference sequence). Germline trimming cut 9 bases from V and 6 bases from J; bases unmatched to any gene: 13. The CDR3 DNA reads TGTGCCAGTAGTAAGTCGGACAGGGCGGTTCAGCCCCAGCATTTT. Its translation: CASSKSDRAVQPQHF.

This clone is a singleton in its sample. V gene TRBV3-1 (or the pseudogene TRBV3-2) combines with J gene TRBJ1-2; 8 bases are a match to TRBD1. Unmatched junction bases numbered 4, after V lost 2 bases and J lost 8 bases. The V gene's germline CDR1 is LGHDT and CDR2 YNNKEL (reference sequence). This CDR3 comprises 13 residues. The CDR3 nucleotides are TGTGCCAGCAGCCAACGGACAGGGCAGGGCTACACCTTC. Amino acid sequence: CASSQRTGQGYTF.